One sample yielded the 20 T cell receptor beta chains listed below, sequenced in a study of T cell responses to AZD1222 COVID-19 vaccine. Clones were sequenced by immunoSEQ multiplex PCR, and TCRdb holds only the in-frame ones, with some missing. The sample carries 120,000 to 150,000 clones, roughly nine tenths recorded once. The starting material was peripheral blood, obtained 28 days after the second AZD1222 dose. These receptors all come from an adult who received the AZD1222 COVID-19 vaccine.

V and J are TRBV27 and TRBJ1-5; possible D gene TRBD1, 5 bases. Germline V gene data show CDR1 as MNHEY and CDR2 as SMNVEV (reference sequence). The V and J ends lost 6 bases and 7 bases respectively, with 19 bases between them. CDR3 length equals 15 residues. The CDR3: CASSLYGTSIQPQHF. The CDR3 nucleotides read TGTGCCAGCAGCCTATACGGGACTTCAATCCAGCCCCAGCATTTT.

This rearrangement joins TRBV19 to TRBJ1-1, with D perhaps TRBD1 (5 bases). This CDR3 spans 14 amino acids. Germline V gives CDR1 LNHDA, CDR2 SQIVND (reference sequence). The germline V and J ends were trimmed by 6 bases and 1 base, with 12 bases remaining between them. The CDR3 sequence is CASRWGQGNTEAFF. The CDR3 nucleotides are TGTGCCAGTAGATGGGGTCAGGGGAACACTGAAGCTTTCTTT.

The rearrangement joins TRBV6-2 or TRBV6-3 to TRBJ1-5, with 9 bases identical to TRBD1. Germline CDR1 and CDR2: MNHEY and SVGEGT. The V segment lost 0 bases and the J segment 3 bases; nucleotides outside the gene matches: 6. This CDR3 has 17 amino acids. In DNA form, the CDR3 reads TGTGCCAGCAGTTACTCGGGGACAGGGATAAACAATCAGCCCCAGCATTTT. Its translation is CASSYSGTGINNQPQHF.

The chain carries TRBV21-1 and TRBJ2-1; the DNA was not used to check the table's D call, TRBD2. TRBV21-1 represents a pseudogene. This CDR3 spans 19 amino acids. Here the CDR3 reads CASSNLKPREGLSLYEQFF. In nucleotides, the CDR3 is TGTGCCAGCAGCAACCTAAAGCCGCGGGAGGGACTGTCGCTCTATGAGCAGTTCTTC.

The J gene is TRBJ2-7, the V gene TRBV28; D is uncertain. The V gene's germline CDR1 is MDHEN and CDR2 SYDVKM. The CDR3 totals 14 residues. Trimming removed 7 bases from V and 0 bases from J, with 13 bases in between. CDR3 bases: TGTGCCAGCACGGGCAGTGAGAGCTCCTACGAGCAGTACTTC. Translated: CASTGSESSYEQYF.

V is TRBV11-1 and J is TRBJ2-1; D gene uncertain. Germline CDR1 is SGHAT and CDR2 is FQDESV (reference sequence). V was cut by 0 bases and J by 5 bases, with 8 bases left in between. CDR3 length: 14 amino acids. Here the CDR3 reads CASSLALYDNEQFF. The CDR3 DNA reads TGTGCCAGCAGCTTAGCCTTGTACGACAATGAGCAGTTCTTC.

In regard to this clone: Additional DNA sequences in this sample encode the identical CDR3. The V gene is TRBV18, the J gene TRBJ1-1, with D unresolved. Germline CDR1 reads KGHSH; CDR2 reads LQKENI. V lost 2 bases, J lost 0 bases, and 4 bases lay in between. CDR3 size: 13 residues. CDR3 in DNA: TGTGCCAGCTCACCAGGATTGAACACTGAAGCTTTCTTT. The encoded protein is CASSPGLNTEAFF. Full variable domain (rest looked up from reference TRBV18 and TRBJ1-1): NAGVMQNPRHLVRRRGQEARLRCSPMKGHSHVYWYRQLPEEGLKFMVYLQKENIIDESGMPKERFSAEFPKEGPSILRIQQVVRGDSAAYFCASSPGLNTEAFFGQGTRLTVV.

The rearrangement uses TRBV7-8 and TRBJ2-7, with D uncertain. V was cut by 1 base and J by 5 bases, with 6 bases left in between. The germline V gene has CDR1 SGHVS and CDR2 FQNEAQ. The CDR3 loop spans 12 amino acids. This CDR3 reads CASSLERHEQYF. The CDR3 DNA reads TGTGCCAGCAGCTTAGAGCGCCACGAGCAGTACTTC.

V and J are TRBV30 and TRBJ1-6; TRBD1 might be the D (5 bases). The CDR3 has 16 residues. With 2 bases removed from V and 9 bases from J, the gap between germline ends came to 20 bases. Germline CDR1 GTSNPN, CDR2 SVGIG (reference sequence). CDR3 loop: CAWSKGIAGGGSPLHF. CDR3 bases: TGTGCCTGGAGTAAGGGGATTGCGGGCGGCGGTTCACCCCTCCACTTT.

This chain joins TRBV11-3 and TRBJ1-1; no firm D call. Per the germline V gene, CDR1 is SGHNT and CDR2 is YENEEA. V lost 5 bases to trimming and J lost 4 bases, with 23 bases between them. The CDR3 has 17 residues. For the CDR3, the DNA is TGTGCCAGCAGCACCCGGACCGGGCCCCAGATGGGCACTGAAGCTTTCTTT. Protein: CASSTRTGPQMGTEAFF.

The chain is built from TRBV6-6 and TRBJ1-6, with TRBD1 as a possible D gene (5 bases). Germline V lookup: CDR1 MNHNY, CDR2 SVGAGI (reference sequence). The CDR3 sequence is 16 residues long. Between the trimmed V and J ends, which lost 0 bases and 2 bases, there was a span of 8 bases. The CDR3 protein is CASSYSAGPYNSPLHF. In DNA, the CDR3 is TGTGCCAGCAGTTACTCCGCAGGGCCCTATAATTCACCCCTCCACTTT.

The V call is TRBV18, the J call TRBJ2-5; D is possibly TRBD1 (6 bases). V was pared by 6 bases and J by 0 bases, with 14 bases between. There are 15 residues in the CDR3. Germline lookup yields CDR1 KGHSH and CDR2 LQKENI. The CDR3 spells CASSLETGYQETQYF. In DNA form, the CDR3 reads TGTGCCAGCTCCCTGGAGACAGGATACCAAGAGACCCAGTACTTC. The entire variable domain, with the rest obtained from reference TRBV18 and TRBJ2-5, is as follows: NAGVMQNPRHLVRRRGQEARLRCSPMKGHSHVYWYRQLPEEGLKFMVYLQKENIIDESGMPKERFSAEFPKEGPSILRIQQVVRGDSAAYFCASSLETGYQETQYFGPGTRLLVL.

The V and J genes are TRBV5-8 and TRBJ2-3, with D possibly TRBD2 on 7 matching bases. The V gene lost 5 bases and the J gene lost 5 bases, with 18 bases spanning the gap. The CDR3 covers 15 residues. Germline lookup yields CDR1 SGHTS and CDR2 YDEGEE. The CDR3 here is CASSLWGGRGDTQYF. The CDR3 nucleotides read TGTGCCAGCAGTCTTTGGGGGGGGCGCGGAGATACGCAGTATTTT.

The rearrangement uses TRBV12-3 or TRBV12-4 and TRBJ1-1; D is undetermined. Trimming stripped 4 bases from V and 5 bases from J, with 8 bases between. The CDR3 has 12 residues. The CDR3 region has the DNA TGTGCCAGCAGTTCCGTCGGGACTGAAGCTTTCTTT. Translated, it gives CASSSVGTEAFF.

This rearrangement joins TRBV10-3 to TRBJ2-7; possibly TRBD1 for D (6 bases). Trimming pared 8 bases from V and 3 bases from J, leaving 17 bases between. Looked up from germline, CDR1 is ENHRY and CDR2 is SYGVKD. This CDR3 comprises 14 residues. CDR3 in amino acids: CAIQTQGLGYEQYF. The CDR3, as DNA: TGTGCCATCCAAACACAGGGTCTGGGCTACGAGCAGTACTTC.

This chain uses TRBV5-4 with TRBJ2-7, with D possibly TRBD1 on 5 matching bases. The CDR3 is 14 residues long. The V gene's germline CDR1 is SGHNT and CDR2 YYREEE (reference sequence). V gave up 3 bases and J gave up 0 bases, with 10 bases separating them. DNA of the CDR3: TGTGCCAGCAGCTCAGGGCTAGACTCCTACGAGCAGTACTTC. Translating it yields CASSSGLDSYEQYF.

This clone was found once. J is TRBJ2-1 and V is TRBV9; 11 bases map to TRBD2. The J segment lost 8 bases and the V segment lost 5 bases, leaving 9 bases of the junction unmatched. Germline-derived CDR1 and CDR2 are SGDLS and YYNGEE. The CDR3 runs 15 residues. CDR3 loop: CASSLLAGGPHEQFF. In DNA form, the CDR3 reads TGTGCCAGCAGTCTTTTAGCGGGAGGGCCCCATGAGCAGTTCTTC.

The J gene is TRBJ2-7, the V gene TRBV19; 11 bases fit TRBD1. Germline CDR1 and CDR2: LNHDA and SQIVND (reference sequence). The V gene end was trimmed by 6 bases and the J gene end by 2 bases; junction bases not matched to a gene: 3. This CDR3 has 14 amino acids. The CDR3 reads CASRSGQGAYEQYF. The CDR3 region has the DNA TGTGCCAGTAGATCGGGACAGGGGGCCTACGAGCAGTACTTC.

The rearrangement joins TRBV28 to TRBJ2-7; the D gene is possibly TRBD1 (5 bases). Germline V gene sequence: CDR1 MDHEN, CDR2 SYDVKM. The CDR3 is made up of 14 amino acids. The V gene lost 3 bases and the J gene lost 0 bases, with 9 bases spanning the gap. CDR3 nucleotides: TGTGCCAGCAGTTTGCAGGGCTACTCCTACGAGCAGTACTTC. This sequence encodes CASSLQGYSYEQYF.

The chain is built from TRBV5-1 and TRBJ1-4, with D possibly being TRBD1 (5 bases). Trimming took 3 bases from V and 0 from J, leaving 9 bases between them. The CDR3 has 15 amino acids. Germline V gives CDR1 SGHRS, CDR2 YFSETQ. The CDR3 sequence is CASSYRQPTNEKLFF. In DNA, the CDR3 is TGCGCCAGCAGCTATAGACAGCCAACTAATGAAAAACTGTTTTTT.